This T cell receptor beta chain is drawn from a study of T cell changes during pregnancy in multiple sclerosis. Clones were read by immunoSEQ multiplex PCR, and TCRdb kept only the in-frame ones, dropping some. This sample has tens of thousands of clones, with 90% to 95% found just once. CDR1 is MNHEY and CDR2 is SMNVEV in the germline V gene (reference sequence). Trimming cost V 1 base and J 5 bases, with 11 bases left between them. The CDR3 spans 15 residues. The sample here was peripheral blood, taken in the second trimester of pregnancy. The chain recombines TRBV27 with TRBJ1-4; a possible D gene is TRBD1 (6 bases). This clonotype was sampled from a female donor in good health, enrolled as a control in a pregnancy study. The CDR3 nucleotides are TGTGCCAGCAGTTTATTGAGGGGGAGAAATGAAAAACTGTTTTTT. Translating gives CASSLLRGRNEKLFF.